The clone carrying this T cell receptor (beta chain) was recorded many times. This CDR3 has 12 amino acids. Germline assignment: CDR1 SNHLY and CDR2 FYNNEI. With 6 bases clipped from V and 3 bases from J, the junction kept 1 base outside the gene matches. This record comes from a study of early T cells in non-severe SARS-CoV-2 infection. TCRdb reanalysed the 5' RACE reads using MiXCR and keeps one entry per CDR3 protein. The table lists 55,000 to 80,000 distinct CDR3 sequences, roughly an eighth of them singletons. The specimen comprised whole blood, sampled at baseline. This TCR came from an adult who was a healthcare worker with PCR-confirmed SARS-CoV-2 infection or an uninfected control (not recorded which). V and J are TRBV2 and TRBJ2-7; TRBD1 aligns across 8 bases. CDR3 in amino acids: CASSGTGYEQYF. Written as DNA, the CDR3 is TGTGCCAGCAGCGGGACAGGCTACGAGCAGTACTTC. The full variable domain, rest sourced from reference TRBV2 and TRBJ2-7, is EPEVTQTPSHQVTQMGQEVILRCVPISNHLYFYWYRQILGQKVEFLVSFYNNEISEKSEIFDDQFSVERPDGSNFTLKIRSTKLEDSAMYFCASSGTGYEQYFGPGTRLTVT.